The source of this T cell receptor (beta chain) is a study of blood T cell repertoires in COVID-19. In the study overall: Acute and convalescent COVID-19 samples came from the United States, Italy and Spain. PBMCs, B-cell-depleted T cells, or T cells provided the cDNA or gDNA that made up the material.

Per the original methods: From reference gene primer amplification, estimates of nucleated cell counts were derived. The data were produced by immunoSEQ multiplex PCR, yet TCRdb's version contains in-frame clones alone and is incomplete. That table supplies the V and J calls and clone size; D and trimming were determined from the DNA. This repertoire shows around 200,000 clones, approximately 90% found once; its top ten account for roughly 0.85%. V shed 3 bases and J shed 15 bases, with 17 bases lying between them. CDR3 length: 13 residues. Germline V gene lookup returns CDR1 LGHDT and CDR2 YNNKEL (reference sequence).

The sample consisted of peripheral blood. The receptor was derived from a woman aged 18 to 35 who had recovered from COVID-19. This chain uses TRBV3-1 (or the pseudogene TRBV3-2) with TRBJ1-4; possible D gene TRBD1, 5 bases. The CDR3, as DNA: TGTGCCAGCAGCCAGGACATCGGCGGGAGGGTGTTTTTT. Protein product: CASSQDIGGRVFF.